The 22 T cell receptor beta chains listed next were all sequenced from one sample in a study of post-analysis software for immune sequencing data. General study findings and limits: Four or five TRBV segments, including TRBV5-6, TRBV5-1 and TRBV20-1, were more frequent in patients than controls.

Prepared libraries of TCR beta cDNA carried unique molecular identifiers. TCRdb reanalysed the PCR reads using MiXCR and keeps one entry per CDR3 protein. Of fewer than 850,000 distinct CDR3 sequences in the sample, 30% are singletons; the top ten hold approximately 0.6%. These receptors' antigens are unknown. Sequencing was done on a sample of blood. The receptors here all came from a girl aged 10-17 years with multiple sclerosis.

The chain has TRBV15 and TRBJ2-5; D is tentatively TRBD1 or TRBD2 (5 bases each). CDR3 length equals 15 residues. V was shortened by 5 bases and J by 5 bases, with 18 bases between the two germline ends. Germline CDR1 LNHNV, CDR2 YYDKDF (reference sequence). CDR3 sequence reads: CATSEGRSAWETQYF. The DNA for the CDR3 is TGTGCCACCAGCGAGGGACGCTCCGCGTGGGAGACCCAGTACTTC. Full variable domain (rest looked up from reference TRBV15 and TRBJ2-5): DAMVIQNPRYQVTQFGKPVTLSCSQTLNHNVMYWYQQKSSQAPKLLFHYYDKDFNNEADTPDNFQSRRPNTSFCFLDIRSPGLGDTAMYLCATSEGRSAWETQYFGPGTRLLVL.

This clonotype was found a few times. The J gene is TRBJ1-5, the V gene TRBV6-5; 7 bases align to TRBD1. The CDR3 totals 14 residues. The germline V gene has CDR1 MNHEY and CDR2 SVGAGI. Unmatched junction bases numbered 7, after V lost 4 bases and J lost 7 bases. As DNA, the CDR3 is TGTGCCAGCAGTTTAAACAGGGGACGACAGCCCCAGCATTTT. This codes for CASSLNRGRQPQHF.

V gene TRBV5-6 combines with J gene TRBJ1-6; tentatively, D is TRBD1 (5 bases). V was pared by 4 bases and J by 0 bases, with 11 bases between. Germline CDR1 is SGHDT and CDR2 is YYEEEE. The CDR3 extends over 16 amino acids. CDR3 region: CASSRDGGSYNSPLHF. CDR3 DNA sequence: TGTGCCAGCAGCCGGGATGGGGGCTCCTATAATTCACCCCTCCACTTT.

This clonotype was picked up a small number of times. The chain employs TRBV6-6 and TRBJ2-5; 7 nucleotides agree with TRBD2. The CDR3 is made up of 14 amino acids. Germline-derived CDR1 and CDR2 are MNHNY and SVGAGI (reference sequence). Trimming took 2 bases from V and 7 from J; bases not matched to a gene: 7. The CDR3 DNA reads TGTGCCAGCAGTTACGAACCTAGCGGAGTGACCCAGTACTTC. It translates to CASSYEPSGVTQYF.

The rearrangement uses TRBV7-2 and TRBJ2-3; D is perhaps TRBD1 (6 bases). CDR3 length equals 14 residues. V was cut by 7 bases and J by 5 bases, with 16 bases left in between. Germline V lookup: CDR1 SGHTA, CDR2 FQGNSA. The CDR3 region has the DNA TGTGCCAGCATCTCCAGACAGGTGGGAGATACGCAGTATTTT. As protein: CASISRQVGDTQYF.

The chain uses TRBV20-1 and TRBJ1-1; no firm D call. The CDR3 runs 11 residues. Germline V gives CDR1 DFQATT, CDR2 SNEGSKA (reference sequence). The V end was cut by 5 bases, the J end by 1 base, with 5 bases between. The CDR3 loop is CSAAENTEAFF. CDR3 DNA: TGCAGTGCTGCCGAGAACACTGAAGCTTTCTTT.

V is TRBV5-1 and J is TRBJ2-2; 7 bases line up with TRBD1. The germline gives CDR1 SGHRS, CDR2 YFSETQ. Trimming cost V 4 bases and J 6 bases; bases outside gene matches: 6. The CDR3 is made up of 14 amino acids. The CDR3 nucleotides are TGCGCCAGCAGCAACGGACAGGTTCCCGGGGAGCTGTTTTTT. Its translation is CASSNGQVPGELFF.

The chain couples TRBV7-2 to TRBJ1-2; D is unclear. CDR1 is SGHTA, CDR2 FQGNSA, per germline. Trimming took off 5 bases at V and 3 bases at J, with 16 bases between the two ends. This CDR3 is built from 15 residues. The CDR3 reads CASSPRTRADYGYTF. The CDR3, as DNA: TGTGCCAGCAGCCCGCGGACGAGGGCGGACTATGGCTACACCTTC.

V usage is TRBV7-9 and J usage is TRBJ2-7; possible D gene TRBD2, 6 bases. Between the trimmed V and J ends, which lost 1 base and 6 bases, there was a span of 16 bases. This CDR3 region has 15 residues. Germline CDR1 SEHNR, CDR2 FQNEAQ (reference sequence). The CDR3 reads CASSLVAGPFSEQYF. In DNA, the CDR3 is TGTGCCAGCAGCTTAGTTGCGGGGCCGTTCTCCGAGCAGTACTTC.

Remarks on this clonotype: The junction departs from the called germline gene at one end, perhaps through a read error. The rearrangement joins TRBV3-1 to TRBJ2-2, with 12 bases that match TRBD2. This CDR3 contains 18 residues. Germline CDR1 and CDR2: LGHDT and YNNKEL (reference sequence). The CDR3 sequence: CASSSRGLAGPNTGERFF. As DNA, the CDR3 is TGTGCCAGCAGTTCTCGCGGACTAGCGGGACCGAACACCGGGGAGCGGTTTTTT.

The chain carries TRBV15 and TRBJ2-1, with D maybe TRBD2 (5 bases). CDR3 length equals 15 residues. Between the trimmed V and J ends, which lost 0 bases and 9 bases, there was a span of 15 bases. Germline CDR1 LNHNV, CDR2 YYDKDF (reference sequence). CDR3 protein: CATSRDQLVGSEQFF. DNA of the CDR3: TGTGCCACCAGCAGAGATCAACTAGTGGGGAGTGAGCAGTTCTTC.

The chain carries TRBV25-1 and TRBJ2-5, with 10 bases matching TRBD1. The junction had 5 bases not matched to a gene; V was cut back by 6 bases and J by 4 bases. This CDR3 has 14 residues. Per the germline V gene, CDR1 is MGHDK and CDR2 is SYGVNS. CDR3 sequence reads: CASRERTGGETQYF. CDR3 bases: TGTGCCAGCAGGGAACGGACAGGGGGAGAGACCCAGTACTTC.

CDR3 residues: CATGIGGWETQYF. The CDR3 DNA sequence: TGTGCCACCGGCATAGGGGGATGGGAGACCCAGTACTTC. The chain carries TRBV15 and TRBJ2-5; a possible D gene is TRBD1 (6 bases). Germline lookup yields CDR1 LNHNV and CDR2 YYDKDF (reference sequence). Trimming pared 8 bases from V and 5 bases from J, leaving 15 bases between. The CDR3 covers 13 residues.

V usage is TRBV4-3 and J usage is TRBJ2-1; no firm D call. The V gene's germline CDR1 is LGHNA and CDR2 YSLEER. The CDR3 length is 16 residues. V was pared by 1 base and J by 0 bases, with 10 bases between. CDR3 DNA sequence: TGCGCCAGCAGCCAAGCACATAGAAGCTCCTACAATGAGCAGTTCTTC. It is translated as CASSQAHRSSYNEQFF.

The V and J genes are TRBV29-1 and TRBJ2-1, with TRBD1 as a possible D gene (5 bases). The germline V gene has CDR1 SQVTM and CDR2 ANQGSEA. This CDR3 comprises 12 residues. V was trimmed by 6 bases and J by 6 bases, leaving 12 bases between them. The CDR3 coding sequence is TGCAGCGTCGGCAGGGTGATCAATGAGCAGTTCTTC. Translating it yields CSVGRVINEQFF.

This clonotype was detected ten times or more. The chain recombines TRBV7-2 with TRBJ1-2; a weak D match, TRBD1 (6 bases). CDR1 and CDR2 (germline): SGHTA, FQGNSA. The CDR3 length is 15 residues. Trimming left V 0 bases short and J 7 bases short, with 15 bases between. This CDR3 reads CASSLATGGRRGYTF. The DNA for the CDR3 is TGTGCCAGCAGCTTAGCTACCGGGGGCCGTCGTGGCTACACCTTC.

This clonotype occurred a few times. The chain combines TRBV27 with TRBJ1-1, with 11 bases that match TRBD1. The CDR3 extends over 14 amino acids. CDR1 is MNHEY and CDR2 is SMNVEV in the germline V gene (reference sequence). V shed 4 bases, J shed 3 bases, and the junction held 1 base outside the gene matches. The CDR3 region is CASSWDRGDTEAFF. The CDR3 nucleotides read TGTGCCAGCAGTTGGGACAGGGGGGACACTGAAGCTTTCTTT.

Points on this clonotype: Mismatch with germline at one junction end may stem from a read error. The rearrangement joins TRBV10-3 to TRBJ2-3; possible D gene TRBD2, 6 bases. Germline lookup yields CDR1 ENHRY and CDR2 SYGVKD. The CDR3 runs to 13 residues. CDR3 in amino acids: CAINPGLTDTRYF. Written as DNA, the CDR3 is TGTGCCATCAACCCGGGACTCACAGATACGCGGTATTTT.

The chain recombines TRBV4-1 with TRBJ2-1; D is unclear. The CDR3 runs 13 residues. Trimming pared 2 bases from V and 6 bases from J, leaving 8 bases between. Germline-derived CDR1 and CDR2 are MGHRA and YSYEKL. The CDR3 DNA sequence: TGCGCCAGCAGCCAACACCTTGGCAATGAGCAGTTCTTC. Amino acids: CASSQHLGNEQFF.

The V and J genes are TRBV4-3 and TRBJ2-1; D is unresolved. CDR1 LGHNA and CDR2 YSLEER come from the germline V gene. Trimming shortened V by 1 base and J by 8 bases, and 12 bases separated the two germline ends. This CDR3 spans 14 amino acids. The CDR3: CASSQVRRGDEQFF. CDR3 DNA sequence: TGCGCCAGCAGCCAAGTTCGCCGAGGCGATGAGCAGTTCTTC.

This clonotype was seen at least ten times. J is TRBJ1-2 and V is TRBV29-1, with TRBD1 matching 7 bases. Germline V gene lookup returns CDR1 SQVTM and CDR2 ANQGSEA. V shed 0 bases, J shed 8 bases, and the junction held 6 bases outside the gene matches. The CDR3 sequence is 13 residues long. DNA of the CDR3: TGCAGCGTTGAAGAGGGAGGGGGCGGAGGCTACACCTTC. Its protein product is CSVEEGGGGGYTF.

In its sample, this clonotype was seen a few times. V is TRBV5-5 and J is TRBJ1-4; 10 bases are shared with TRBD1. J lost 3 bases, V lost 1 base, and 9 bases had no gene match. Germline CDR1 reads SGHKS; CDR2 reads YYEKEE (reference sequence). The CDR3 consists of 18 residues. The CDR3 spells CASSLFRRTGGSNEKLFF. In DNA form, the CDR3 reads TGTGCCAGCAGCTTGTTCCGTAGGACAGGGGGATCTAATGAAAAACTGTTTTTT.